The table lists the clone carrying this T cell receptor (beta chain) with a count of one. Its antigen is still unknown. The record originates from a study of a mutant IDH1 vaccine in newly diagnosed glioma. Generated by immunoSEQ multiplex PCR, the TCRdb table keeps only in-frame clones and is missing some. The sample shows approximately 61,000 clones, about 80% of them seen only once. Broader study findings: Among top peripheral T cell clonotypes, changes seemed unrelated to pseudoprogression.

As for time point: week 11, during vaccination. In every dose of vaccine, 300 ug of mutant IDH1 20-mer peptide was given alongside topical imiquimod. Those who donated had recent WHO grade 3 or 4 IDH1-mutant, ATRX-lost astrocytomas. Germline V gives CDR1 LGHNA, CDR2 YNFKEQ. This CDR3 has 14 amino acids. V was pared by 3 bases and J by 2 bases, with 3 bases of the junction left unmatched. Sequencing used PBMCs, obtained from a glioma patient whose treatment included an IDH1 peptide vaccine. This sequence originates from a man in his fifties with glioma. The chain carries TRBV4-2 and TRBJ2-7, with 8 bases identical to TRBD1. The CDR3 region is CASSHEGQAYEQYF. In DNA form, the CDR3 reads TGTGCCAGCAGCCACGAGGGACAGGCCTACGAGCAGTACTTC.